One and the same sample provided the 6 T cell receptor beta chains below, sequenced in a study of blood T cell repertoires in COVID-19. Sequencing used immunoSEQ multiplex PCR; TCRdb keeps in-frame clones, though not all of them. The data hold roughly 46,000 clones, with roughly 80% observed a single time. Sample: peripheral blood. All receptors come from a man aged 55 to 70 with acute or convalescent COVID-19.

This clone was seen once. The J gene is TRBJ2-3, the V gene TRBV6-2 or TRBV6-3, with 8 bases that match TRBD1. CDR1 is MNHEY, CDR2 SVGEGT, per germline. With V trimmed by 0 bases and J by 2 bases, 7 bases remained unmatched. This CDR3 has 17 amino acids. This chain's CDR3 is CASSYSIRTGNTDTQYF. CDR3 sequence (DNA): TGTGCCAGCAGTTACTCGATAAGGACAGGGAACACAGATACGCAGTATTTT.

The chain uses TRBV4-3 and TRBJ1-6; D unclear. Per the germline V gene, CDR1 is LGHNA and CDR2 is YSLEER. The CDR3 runs to 15 residues. The V end lost 1 base, the J end lost 8 bases, and 12 bases lay between the germline ends. The CDR3 coding sequence is TGCGCCAGCAGCCAAGGGCGGGCCAGGTATTCACCCCTCCACTTT. Protein: CASSQGRARYSPLHF.

This chain joins TRBV18 and TRBJ2-3; TRBD1 is a possible D gene (5 bases). The CDR3 has 14 amino acids. The V end lost 6 bases, the J end lost 2 bases, and 12 bases lay between the germline ends. Germline CDR1 reads KGHSH; CDR2 reads LQKENI. The CDR3 nucleotides are TGTGCCAGCTCTCACGACAGCGTCACAGATACGCAGTATTTT. This gives the protein CASSHDSVTDTQYF.

This clone occurred a few times. The V call is TRBV6-2 or TRBV6-3, the J call TRBJ1-2, with 7 bases identical to TRBD1. The CDR3 is 14 residues long. Looked up from germline, CDR1 is MNHEY and CDR2 is SVGEGT. The V and J ends lost 4 bases and 4 bases, in that order; junction bases with no gene match: 6. CDR3 nucleotides: TGTGCCAGCAGTTTAGGGGGCGTCGGCTATGGCTACACCTTC. Its translation: CASSLGGVGYGYTF.

The chain employs TRBV11-2 and TRBJ1-2; 7 nucleotides match TRBD1. Germline V gene data show CDR1 as SGHAT and CDR2 as FQNNGV. The CDR3 extends over 14 amino acids. V was pared by 8 bases and J by 2 bases, with 8 bases of the junction left unmatched. CDR3 sequence: CASGGTAKNYGYTF. The DNA for the CDR3 is TGTGCCAGCGGAGGGACAGCAAAAAACTATGGCTACACCTTC.

The rearrangement uses TRBV29-1 and TRBJ2-3; TRBD2 matches 9 bases. Trimming at V came to 4 bases and at J to 1 base, leaving 3 bases not matched to a gene. Per the germline V gene, CDR1 is SQVTM and CDR2 is ANQGSEA. The CDR3 loop spans 14 amino acids. CDR3 DNA sequence: TGCAGCGTTGTTCCTAGCGGGGGCACAGATACGCAGTATTTT. Encoded protein: CSVVPSGGTDTQYF.